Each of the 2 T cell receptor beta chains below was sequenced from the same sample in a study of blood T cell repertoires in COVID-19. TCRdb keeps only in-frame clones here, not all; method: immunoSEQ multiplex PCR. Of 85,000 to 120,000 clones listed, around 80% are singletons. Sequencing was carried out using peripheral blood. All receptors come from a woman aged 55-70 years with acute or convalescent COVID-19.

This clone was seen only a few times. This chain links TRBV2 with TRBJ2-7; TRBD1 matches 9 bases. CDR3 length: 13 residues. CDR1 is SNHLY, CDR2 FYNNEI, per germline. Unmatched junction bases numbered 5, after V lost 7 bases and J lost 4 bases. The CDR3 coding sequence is TGTGCCAGCATAGGGACAGGGTCTTACGAGCAGTACTTC. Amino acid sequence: CASIGTGSYEQYF.

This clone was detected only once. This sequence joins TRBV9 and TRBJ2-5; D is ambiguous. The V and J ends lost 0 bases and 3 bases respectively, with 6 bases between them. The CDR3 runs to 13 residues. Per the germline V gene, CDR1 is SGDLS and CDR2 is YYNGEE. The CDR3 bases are TGTGCCAGCAGCGTAGGACTGGAAGAGACCCAGTACTTC. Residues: CASSVGLEETQYF.